This T cell receptor (beta chain) was recorded in a study of T cell responses to AZD1222 COVID-19 vaccine. Clones were sequenced by immunoSEQ multiplex PCR, and TCRdb holds only the in-frame ones, with some missing. The data contain 90,000 to 100,000 clones, more than 75% of them singletons. Notes on this clone: What it binds is not known.

Looked up from germline, CDR1 is LNHDA and CDR2 is SQIVND (reference sequence). V shed 5 bases and J 8 bases; nucleotides not matched to a gene: 11. The CDR3 sequence is 15 residues long. Study-wide results and caveats: All repertoire sampling was performed exclusively after the peak T cell response. Donors, mostly white British, included more females; clonal diversity was possibly underestimated. Spike-specific TCR breadth and depth went up after people got two AZD1222 doses.

This sequence originates from an adult who received the AZD1222 COVID-19 vaccine. The chain employs TRBV19 and TRBJ1-2; 10 bases match TRBD1. Material: peripheral blood, obtained 28 days after the second AZD1222 dose. The CDR3 sequence is CASSSRTGGSSGYTF. The CDR3 nucleotides read TGTGCCAGTAGTTCCCGGACAGGGGGTTCGTCGGGCTACACCTTC. Full variable domain (outside the CDR3, taken from reference TRBV19 and TRBJ1-2): DGGITQSPKYLFRKEGQNVTLSCEQNLNHDAMYWYRQDPGQGLRLIYYSQIVNDFQKGDIAEGYSVSREKKESFPLTVTSAQKNPTAFYLCASSSRTGGSSGYTFGSGTRLTVV.